Below, 25 T cell receptor beta chains from the same sample are listed, as sequenced in a study of identical twins. Using its own MiXCR run on the 5' RACE reads, TCRdb lists one record per CDR3 protein. The table lists roughly 240,000 distinct CDR3 sequences, 7% of them singletons. These records were also assigned to another study, of yellow fever vaccine responses in identical twins.

Sequencing input: memory (CD45RO+) T cells sorted from blood. These TCRs come from a woman aged 18-35 years in good health.

The chain links TRBV20-1 to TRBJ1-1, with D tentatively TRBD1 (5 bases). This CDR3 region has 12 residues. Germline lookup yields CDR1 DFQATT and CDR2 SNEGSKA (reference sequence). Trimming pared 0 bases from V and 10 bases from J, leaving 12 bases between. CDR3 nucleotides: TGCAGTGCTAGAGATACAGGTACCGGAGCTTTCTTT. It encodes CSARDTGTGAFF.

The rearrangement joins TRBV3-1 to TRBJ2-1; no reliable D call. Germline values: CDR1 LGHDT, CDR2 YNNKEL (reference sequence). Trimming removed 0 bases at V and 15 bases at J, with 18 bases between. The CDR3 has 14 residues. The CDR3 here is CASSQDARGVGWFF. The CDR3 nucleotides read TGTGCCAGCAGCCAAGATGCCCGTGGGGTTGGGTGGTTCTTC.

Remarks on this clonotype: Being one base from a much bigger clone, this may be a read error. The chain is built from TRBV10-3 and TRBJ2-7; D unresolved. Germline CDR1 reads ENHRY; CDR2 reads SYGVKD. V was clipped by 4 bases and J by 3 bases, with 10 bases between them. This CDR3 is built from 13 residues. The CDR3 DNA sequence: TGTGCCATCAGTGTGGATAGATACTACGAGCAGTACTTC. Its translation: CAISVDRYYEQYF.

Concerning this clonotype itself: Being one base from a much bigger clone, this may be a read error. This chain connects TRBV12-3 or TRBV12-4 to TRBJ2-1; possible D gene TRBD2, 6 bases. With 5 bases removed from V and 6 bases from J, the gap between germline ends came to 14 bases. CDR3 size: 14 residues. The CDR3 DNA reads TGTGCCAGCAGTCAAGGGGCGGGATTCAATGAGCAGTTCTTC. Protein sequence: CASSQGAGFNEQFF.

This clonotype was found a few times. The chain links TRBV27 to TRBJ2-1; 16 nucleotides match TRBD2. The V gene's germline CDR1 is MNHEY and CDR2 SMNVEV (reference sequence). The ends lost 2 bases at V and 7 bases at J; junction bases unmatched: 2. The CDR3 consists of 16 residues. CDR3 sequence: CASSLRGLAGGNEQFF. In DNA form, the CDR3 reads TGTGCCAGCAGTTTAAGGGGACTAGCGGGAGGGAATGAGCAGTTCTTC.

This clonotype showed up many times. The genes are TRBV6-1 and TRBJ2-3; 10 bases fit TRBD2. Germline V gene lookup returns CDR1 MNHNS and CDR2 SASEGT. Germline trimming cut 6 bases from V and 5 bases from J; bases unmatched to any gene: 5. This CDR3 spans 14 amino acids. The CDR3 nucleotides are TGTGCCAGCAGCCTAGCGGGGGAAGGAGATACGCAGTATTTT. As protein: CASSLAGEGDTQYF.

In this sample, this clonotype turned up many times. The CDR3 sequence is CSAGTSGEQYV. In DNA, the CDR3 is TGCAGTGCTGGGACTAGCGGGGAGCAGTACGTC. The chain carries TRBV20-1 and TRBJ2-7; TRBD2 aligns across 12 bases. Trimming cost V 5 bases and J 7 bases; bases outside gene matches: 0. The CDR3 covers 11 residues. In germline, CDR1 is DFQATT, CDR2 SNEGSKA (reference sequence).

This clonotype was observed many times. The chain carries TRBV20-1 and TRBJ1-2; D gene unclear. The CDR3 totals 12 residues. Germline V gives CDR1 DFQATT, CDR2 SNEGSKA (reference sequence). Between the trimmed V and J ends, which lost 6 bases and 4 bases, there was a span of 12 bases. CDR3 nucleotide sequence: TGCAGTGCCGTCGCAGGAGCCTATGGCTACACCTTC. Its translation is CSAVAGAYGYTF.

The sample holds a few counts of this clonotype. The gene calls are TRBV20-1 and TRBJ2-1; 7 nucleotides agree with TRBD2. The CDR3 runs 14 residues. Germline assignment: CDR1 DFQATT and CDR2 SNEGSKA (reference sequence). With 1 base clipped from V and 2 bases from J, the junction kept 2 bases outside the gene matches. Written as DNA, the CDR3 is TGCAGTGCTAGAGTTCGGGGGGCCTACAATGAGCAGTTCTTC. Translated, it gives CSARVRGAYNEQFF.

The chain carries TRBV2 and TRBJ2-3; D not resolved. Germline CDR1 reads SNHLY; CDR2 reads FYNNEI. Trimming cost V 3 bases and J 12 bases, with 10 bases left between them. The CDR3 is made up of 11 amino acids. This CDR3 is CASSEERGQYF. The CDR3 DNA sequence: TGTGCCAGCAGTGAGGAACGAGGACAGTATTTT.

In its sample, this clonotype was seen a few times. V is TRBV7-4 and J is TRBJ2-1, with D perhaps matching TRBD2 (6 bases). The CDR3 contains 17 residues. Germline V lookup: CDR1 SGHVT, CDR2 SQSDAQ. Between the trimmed V and J ends, which lost 1 base and 7 bases, there was a span of 20 bases. CDR3 residues: CASSLGVRISAGNEQFF. Written as DNA, the CDR3 is TGTGCCAGCAGCTTAGGGGTCCGGATCTCGGCGGGAAATGAGCAGTTCTTC.

At least ten counts were recorded for this clonotype. The chain is built from TRBV28 and TRBJ1-6, with TRBD1 as a possible D gene (5 bases). CDR3 length: 16 residues. Germline V lookup: CDR1 MDHEN, CDR2 SYDVKM. The V gene lost 5 bases and the J gene lost 0 bases, with 11 bases spanning the gap. CDR3 coding DNA: TGTGCCAGCAGTCAGGGTTGGGGCTCCTATAATTCACCCCTCCACTTT. This sequence encodes CASSQGWGSYNSPLHF.

The gene calls are TRBV5-1 and TRBJ2-1; no definite D call. V was pared by 2 bases and J by 7 bases, with 7 bases between. Per the germline V gene, CDR1 is SGHRS and CDR2 is YFSETQ. CDR3 length: 12 residues. The CDR3 sequence is CASSLALNEQFF. The CDR3, as DNA: TGCGCCAGCAGCTTAGCTTTGAATGAGCAGTTCTTC.

The J gene is TRBJ2-7, the V gene TRBV5-1; 8 nucleotides match TRBD2. The junction had 4 bases not matched to a gene; V was cut back by 2 bases and J by 3 bases. The CDR3 is 14 amino acids. Germline V gives CDR1 SGHRS, CDR2 YFSETQ. CDR3 sequence: CASSFIAGNYEQYF. The CDR3 DNA sequence: TGCGCCAGCAGCTTCATAGCGGGGAACTACGAGCAGTACTTC. The variable domain in full, with the rest retrieved from reference TRBV5-1 and TRBJ2-7, is KAGVTQTPRYLIKTRGQQVTLSCSPISGHRSVSWYQQTPGQGLQFLFEYFSETQRNKGNFPGRFSGRQFSNSRSEMNVSTLELGDSALYLCASSFIAGNYEQYFGPGTRLTVT.

This clonotype was seen at least ten times. V usage is TRBV7-9 and J usage is TRBJ2-3; unclear D gene. The CDR3 spans 15 residues. V was pared by 0 bases and J by 2 bases, with 9 bases between. Per germline, CDR1 SEHNR and CDR2 FQNEAQ (reference sequence). The CDR3 protein is CASSLASGVTDTQYF. CDR3 nucleotide sequence: TGTGCCAGCAGCTTAGCAAGTGGGGTCACAGATACGCAGTATTTT. The full variable domain, rest sourced from reference TRBV7-9 and TRBJ2-3, is DTGVSQNPRHKITKRGQNVTFRCDPISEHNRLYWYRQTLGQGPEFLTYFQNEAQLEKSRLLSDRFSAERPKGSFSTLEIQRTEQGDSAMYLCASSLASGVTDTQYFGPGTRLTVL.

The table lists this clonotype with a few counts. The chain recombines TRBV10-3 with TRBJ1-1; 10 bases are shared with TRBD1. The CDR3 has 14 residues. V lost 4 bases and J lost 5; bases outside the gene matches: 4. The germline V gene has CDR1 ENHRY and CDR2 SYGVKD. The CDR3 bases are TGTGCCATCAGTGGGACAGGGGGGTTAACTGAAGCTTTCTTT. It specifies CAISGTGGLTEAFF.

In its sample, this clonotype was seen a few times. This chain links TRBV5-6 with TRBJ2-1, with D perhaps TRBD2 (5 bases). The V end was cut by 0 bases, the J end by 0 bases, with 10 bases between. In germline, CDR1 is SGHDT, CDR2 YYEEEE. The CDR3 is made up of 16 amino acids. The CDR3 DNA is TGTGCCAGCAGCTTGGAAGCGGATAGCTCCTACAATGAGCAGTTCTTC. Its protein product is CASSLEADSSYNEQFF.

The chain uses TRBV11-3 and TRBJ2-5; 9 bases are a match to TRBD1. Looked up from germline, CDR1 is SGHNT and CDR2 is YENEEA. Trimming removed 1 base from V and 1 base from J; junction bases left unmatched: 1. CDR3 size: 15 residues. CDR3 sequence: CASSLGGQGQETQYF. As DNA, the CDR3 is TGTGCCAGCAGCTTAGGGGGACAGGGCCAAGAGACCCAGTACTTC.

This clonotype occurred many times. The CDR3 loop reads CASSAGTGNTGELFF. The CDR3, as DNA: TGTGCCAGCAGTGCCGGGACAGGGAACACCGGGGAGCTGTTTTTT. J is TRBJ2-2 and V is TRBV6-4; the match to TRBD1 covers 8 bases. Germline CDR1 MRHNA, CDR2 SNTAGT. V shed 4 bases and J 1 base; nucleotides not matched to a gene: 2. CDR3 length: 15 amino acids.

This clonotype occurred many times. The V call is TRBV4-2, the J call TRBJ2-1; 9 bases agree with TRBD2. J was trimmed by 7 bases and V by 0 bases; bases with no gene match: 7. This CDR3 has 16 amino acids. Germline loops: CDR1 LGHNA, CDR2 YNFKEQ. The CDR3 DNA is TGTGCCAGCAGCCAAGATACGGCGGGGGGGGTGAATGAGCAGTTCTTC. Its protein is CASSQDTAGGVNEQFF.

This chain uses TRBV4-1 with TRBJ2-3, with 8 nucleotides matching TRBD2. The V gene's germline CDR1 is MGHRA and CDR2 YSYEKL. The CDR3 is 17 residues long. V shed 2 bases, J shed 2 bases, and the junction held 9 bases outside the gene matches. CDR3 loop: CASSQYKAGAATDTQYF. The CDR3 region has the DNA TGCGCCAGCAGCCAATATAAAGCGGGGGCAGCCACAGATACGCAGTATTTT.

The sample holds a few counts of this clonotype. The CDR3 sequence is CASKGLNEAGELFF. The CDR3 coding sequence is TGTGCCAGCAAAGGGCTAAATGAGGCCGGGGAGCTGTTTTTT. The V and J genes are TRBV6-2 or TRBV6-3 and TRBJ2-2, with D hard to call. The CDR3 runs 14 residues. V lost 7 bases and J 6 bases, leaving 15 bases between the germline ends. Per germline, CDR1 MNHEY and CDR2 SVGEGT.

This clonotype was observed many times. The V gene is TRBV20-1, the J gene TRBJ2-5, with D tentatively TRBD1 or TRBD2 (5 bases each). Germline CDR1 DFQATT, CDR2 SNEGSKA (reference sequence). The CDR3 runs to 12 residues. V lost 5 bases and J lost 5, with 12 bases in between. The CDR3: CSACDWGETQYF. DNA of the CDR3: TGCAGTGCTTGTGATTGGGGGGAGACCCAGTACTTC.

This clonotype was seen repeatedly, ten times or more. This chain joins TRBV7-8 and TRBJ2-1, with 7 bases fitting TRBD2. CDR3 length: 16 residues. V lost 2 bases and J lost 10; bases outside the gene matches: 14. The V gene's germline CDR1 is SGHVS and CDR2 FQNEAQ. CDR3 sequence (DNA): TGTGCCAGCAGCTTACGCAGCGGGATCCCCCCGGACGAGCAGTTCTTC. Its protein product is CASSLRSGIPPDEQFF.

This clonotype was seen at least ten times. CDR3 nucleotide sequence: TGTGCCAGCAGTTTACCAGGGAGTAAAGAAATGTACACTGAAGCTTTCTTT. Its translation is CASSLPGSKEMYTEAFF. This chain links TRBV28 with TRBJ1-1; a weak D match, TRBD1 (5 bases). The germline CDR1 and CDR2 sequences are MDHEN and SYDVKM. The CDR3 totals 17 residues. The ends were cut back, 2 bases at V and 3 bases at J, with 19 bases in the middle.